This T cell receptor beta chain was recovered during a study of cytomegalovirus exposure and HLA in healthy donors. Overall study findings and caveats: About 180 TCR beta chains were listed as cytomegalovirus-associated. Most TCR sequences proved rare, with some public TCRs found in many donors. Subsequent analysis of the roughly 120 validation repertoires found a tendency for first-cohort TCR clusters to co-occur.

For this clone: Antigen unknown.

Only in-frame clones appear in the TCRdb table, and some are missing; sequencing was by immunoSEQ multiplex PCR. This sample has around 260,000 clones, with 80% to 95% found just once. The sequence was obtained from a woman aged 30 to 39 in good health and CMV-seronegative. Sequencing used PBMCs.

CDR3 sequence reads: CASSGAPVNTEAFF. CDR3 in DNA: TGTGCCAGCAGCGGAGCCCCAGTGAACACTGAAGCTTTCTTT. This sequence joins TRBV9 and TRBJ1-1; D uncertain. This CDR3 is built from 14 residues. V was shortened by 3 bases and J by 0 bases, with 9 bases between the two germline ends. Germline V gene sequence: CDR1 SGDLS, CDR2 YYNGEE.